This T cell receptor (beta chain) was obtained from a study of Ad26.COV2.S vaccination and SARS-CoV-2 variants. Overall study findings and caveats: Overall T cell responses may have been underestimated by the analyses of TCR breadth and depth. The breadth of spike-specific CD8+ and CD4+ T cell responses after vaccination was reportedly substantial.

Libraries were prepared by immunoSEQ multiplex PCR; TCRdb keeps only in-frame clonotypes and omits some of them. This table has hundreds of thousands of clones, about 91% appearing once. Looked up from germline, CDR1 is SGHAT and CDR2 is FQNNGV. The CDR3 runs to 13 residues. Trimming shortened V by 5 bases and J by 5 bases, and 13 bases separated the two germline ends. Comments on this clone: Its antigen is undetermined.

J is TRBJ2-7 and V is TRBV11-2, with D unclear. The specimen comprised peripheral blood, sampled after recovery from COVID-19. The source is a human donor who had recovered from COVID-19. The CDR3 here is CASSRYGWDEQYF. Written as DNA, the CDR3 is TGTGCCAGCAGCCGCTACGGCTGGGACGAGCAGTACTTC.